These T cell receptor beta chains were read from a single sample in a study of T-cell memory formation after mild COVID-19. TCRdb re-analysed the 5' RACE reads in MiXCR, keeping a single row per CDR3 protein. The repertoire consists of about 360,000 distinct CDR3 sequences, with approximately 15% occurring once and the leading ten covering 22%. The sample consisted of PBMCs or a T cell subset sorted from them (not recorded which). All receptors come from a young man who had mild COVID-19 (a few samples of this study predate the infection). Cell type and time point are not known. Each CDR3 is given with its conserved first and last residue. A D gene is named only where the DNA matches it firmly. Clone size is not always given. Where it is, it says once, few, many or a class for expanded clones.

J gene: TRBJ2-1; clone size: few; D gene: -; V gene: TRBV5-1; CDR3 protein: CASRARNEQFF; CDR3 DNA: TGCGCCAGCAGGGCTAGAAATGAGCAGTTCTTC
J gene: TRBJ2-5; clone size: -; D gene: -; V gene: TRBV6-4; CDR3 protein: CASSADRIHQETQYF; CDR3 DNA: TGTGCCAGCAGCGCCGACAGGATACACCAAGAGACCCAGTACTTC
J gene: TRBJ2-7; clone size: few; D gene: TRBD2; V gene: TRBV30; CDR3 protein: CAWGGRAFGEQYF; CDR3 DNA: TGTGCCTGGGGGGGGAGGGCCTTCGGCGAGCAGTACTTC
J gene: TRBJ2-7; clone size: -; D gene: TRBD2; V gene: TRBV4-1; CDR3 protein: CASSRAGGLESYEQYF; CDR3 DNA: TGCGCCAGCAGCCGGGCGGGGGGGTTGGAGTCCTACGAGCAGTACTTC
J gene: TRBJ2-4; clone size: -; D gene: TRBD2; V gene: TRBV5-1; CDR3 protein: CASSLNGGGENIQYF; CDR3 DNA: TGCGCCAGCAGCTTAAACGGGGGAGGGGAAAACATTCAGTACTTC
J gene: TRBJ2-5; clone size: -; D gene: -; V gene: TRBV5-4; CDR3 protein: CASSPHGLKETQYF; CDR3 DNA: TGTGCCAGCAGCCCACACGGCCTAAAAGAGACGCAGTACTTC
J gene: TRBJ2-3; clone size: few; D gene: TRBD2; V gene: TRBV7-2; CDR3 protein: CASSTLAGSDTQYF; CDR3 DNA: TGTGCCAGCAGCACGCTAGCGGGGTCAGATACGCAGTATTTT
J gene: TRBJ2-1; clone size: -; D gene: -; V gene: TRBV18; CDR3 protein: CASSPYSNEQFF; CDR3 DNA: TGTGCCAGCTCACCATACTCCAATGAGCAGTTCTTC
J gene: TRBJ1-5; clone size: -; D gene: TRBD1; V gene: TRBV7-2; CDR3 protein: CASSLVGTGKPQHF; CDR3 DNA: TGTGCCAGCAGCTTAGTGGGGACAGGGAAACCCCAGCATTTT
J gene: TRBJ1-1; clone size: many; D gene: -; V gene: TRBV2; CDR3 protein: CASRGPGAEAFF; CDR3 DNA: TGTGCCAGCAGGGGTCCAGGGGCTGAAGCTTTCTTT
J gene: TRBJ1-2; clone size: -; D gene: -; V gene: TRBV4-1; CDR3 protein: CASSQDLGLGGYTF; CDR3 DNA: TGCGCCAGCAGCCAAGATTTGGGTCTAGGCGGCTACACCTTC
J gene: TRBJ1-2; clone size: -; D gene: TRBD1; V gene: TRBV6-2/TRBV6-3; CDR3 protein: CASGQGGGYTF; CDR3 DNA: TGTGCCAGCGGACAGGGGGGTGGCTACACCTTC
J gene: TRBJ1-5; clone size: few; D gene: TRBD1; V gene: TRBV28; CDR3 protein: CASRTGWNQPQHF; CDR3 DNA: TGTGCCAGCAGGACAGGGTGGAATCAGCCCCAGCATTTT
J gene: TRBJ2-1; clone size: few; D gene: TRBD2; V gene: TRBV29-1; CDR3 protein: CSVDKRGGTEQFF; CDR3 DNA: TGCAGCGTTGATAAGCGGGGGGGAACTGAGCAGTTCTTC
J gene: TRBJ2-2; clone size: few; D gene: -; V gene: TRBV4-2; CDR3 protein: CASSQDQQAGELFF; CDR3 DNA: TGTGCCAGCAGCCAAGATCAACAGGCCGGGGAGCTGTTTTTT
J gene: TRBJ2-1; clone size: few; D gene: -; V gene: TRBV7-2; CDR3 protein: CASSRPRGFNEQFF; CDR3 DNA: TGTGCCAGCAGTAGGCCCAGGGGTTTCAATGAGCAGTTCTTC
J gene: TRBJ2-1; clone size: -; D gene: -; V gene: TRBV7-2; CDR3 protein: CARRMPTAYNEQFF; CDR3 DNA: TGTGCCAGGAGAATGCCGACAGCATACAATGAGCAGTTCTTC
J gene: TRBJ2-1; clone size: few; D gene: -; V gene: TRBV4-1; CDR3 protein: CASSRTATGTSYNEQFF; CDR3 DNA: TGCGCCAGCAGCCGAACCGCCACAGGGACCTCCTACAATGAGCAGTTCTTC
J gene: TRBJ1-5; clone size: few; D gene: TRBD1; V gene: TRBV12-3/TRBV12-4; CDR3 protein: CASSMRQGRSQPQHF; CDR3 DNA: TGTGCCAGCAGTATGAGACAGGGCCGGTCCCAGCCCCAGCATTTT
J gene: TRBJ2-3; clone size: many; D gene: -; V gene: TRBV5-1; CDR3 protein: CASSQLGSTDTQYF; CDR3 DNA: TGCGCCAGCAGCCAACTAGGAAGCACAGATACGCAGTATTTT
J gene: TRBJ1-6; clone size: -; D gene: -; V gene: TRBV25-1; CDR3 protein: CASSDRDTPYNSPLHF; CDR3 DNA: TGTGCCAGCAGTGATCGTGACACCCCCTATAATTCACCCCTCCACTTT
J gene: TRBJ1-2; clone size: few; D gene: TRBD1; V gene: TRBV24-1; CDR3 protein: CATSDPTGAGDGYTF; CDR3 DNA: TGTGCCACCAGTGATCCGACAGGGGCAGGCGACGGCTACACCTTC
J gene: TRBJ2-7; clone size: few; D gene: -; V gene: TRBV5-6; CDR3 protein: CASSLAVGGGYEQYF; CDR3 DNA: TGTGCCAGCAGCTTGGCCGTAGGAGGCGGCTACGAGCAGTACTTC
J gene: TRBJ1-5; clone size: -; D gene: -; V gene: TRBV18; CDR3 protein: CASSSSEDQPQHF; CDR3 DNA: TGTGCCAGCTCCTCGTCGGAGGATCAGCCCCAGCATTTT
J gene: TRBJ2-1; clone size: many; D gene: -; V gene: TRBV12-3/TRBV12-4; CDR3 protein: CASRGGEQFF; CDR3 DNA: TGTGCCAGCAGGGGGGGTGAGCAGTTCTTC
J gene: TRBJ1-1; clone size: few; D gene: -; V gene: TRBV20-1; CDR3 protein: CSASSHGGGTEAFF; CDR3 DNA: TGCAGTGCTTCGAGCCACGGGGGGGGCACTGAAGCTTTCTTT
J gene: TRBJ1-2; clone size: once; D gene: TRBD1; V gene: TRBV29-1; CDR3 protein: CSVTGQGTYGYTF; CDR3 DNA: TGCAGCGTTACGGGACAGGGAACGTATGGCTACACCTTC
J gene: TRBJ2-5; clone size: few; D gene: -; V gene: TRBV6-2/TRBV6-3; CDR3 protein: CASSYNRGARETQYF; CDR3 DNA: TGTGCCAGCAGTTACAATCGGGGGGCGCGAGAGACCCAGTACTTC
J gene: TRBJ1-5; clone size: few; D gene: -; V gene: TRBV5-1; CDR3 protein: CASSLGSGLGQPQHF; CDR3 DNA: TGCGCCAGCAGCTTGGGGTCGGGACTCGGGCAGCCCCAGCATTTT
J gene: TRBJ2-2; clone size: many; D gene: -; V gene: TRBV4-2; CDR3 protein: CASSLTETNTGELFF; CDR3 DNA: TGTGCCAGCAGCCTGACAGAGACGAACACCGGGGAGCTGTTTTTT
J gene: TRBJ2-3; clone size: -; D gene: -; V gene: TRBV5-1; CDR3 protein: CASSLGHAVGDTQYF; CDR3 DNA: TGCGCCAGCAGCTTGGGACACGCGGTCGGAGATACGCAGTATTTT
J gene: TRBJ2-5; clone size: -; D gene: TRBD2; V gene: TRBV10-3; CDR3 protein: CAISGASGETQYF; CDR3 DNA: TGTGCCATCAGTGGTGCTAGCGGGGAGACCCAGTACTTC
J gene: TRBJ1-5; clone size: few; D gene: -; V gene: TRBV12-3/TRBV12-4; CDR3 protein: CASSFSTGQGQPQHF; CDR3 DNA: TGTGCCAGCAGTTTTTCTACAGGGCAGGGGCAGCCCCAGCATTTT
J gene: TRBJ2-1; clone size: -; D gene: TRBD2; V gene: TRBV5-1; CDR3 protein: CASSSEVLAGVVNEQFF; CDR3 DNA: TGCGCCAGCAGCTCGGAGGTTCTAGCGGGGGTCGTTAATGAGCAGTTCTTC
J gene: TRBJ2-5; clone size: many; D gene: -; V gene: TRBV7-9; CDR3 protein: CASSLVGQFQETQYF; CDR3 DNA: TGTGCCAGCAGCTTAGTGGGACAATTCCAAGAGACCCAGTACTTC
J gene: TRBJ1-3; clone size: few; D gene: -; V gene: TRBV12-3/TRBV12-4; CDR3 protein: CASSLGRPNSGNTIYF; CDR3 DNA: TGTGCCAGCAGCCTTGGGAGGCCTAATTCTGGAAACACCATATATTTT
J gene: TRBJ1-6; clone size: -; D gene: -; V gene: TRBV12-3/TRBV12-4; CDR3 protein: CASSFKRAGMNSPLHF; CDR3 DNA: TGTGCCAGCAGTTTTAAGAGGGCAGGGATGAATTCACCCCTCCACTTT
J gene: TRBJ2-7; clone size: -; D gene: -; V gene: TRBV5-1; CDR3 protein: CASSFGPASYEQYF; CDR3 DNA: TGCGCCAGCAGCTTTGGACCGGCGTCCTACGAGCAGTACTTC
J gene: TRBJ2-7; clone size: -; D gene: TRBD2; V gene: TRBV7-2; CDR3 protein: CASSLAGTSGSYEQYF; CDR3 DNA: TGTGCCAGCAGCTTGGCCGGGACTAGCGGCTCCTACGAGCAGTACTTC
J gene: TRBJ2-1; clone size: few; D gene: -; V gene: TRBV4-3; CDR3 protein: CASSQEMGYEQFF; CDR3 DNA: TGCGCCAGCAGCCAAGAGATGGGGTATGAGCAGTTCTTC
J gene: TRBJ1-2; clone size: few; D gene: -; V gene: TRBV6-2/TRBV6-3; CDR3 protein: CASSSDSIYGYTF; CDR3 DNA: TGTGCCAGCAGTTCGGACTCTATCTATGGCTACACCTTC
J gene: TRBJ1-5; clone size: -; D gene: TRBD1; V gene: TRBV27; CDR3 protein: CASSPFRGRPQHF; CDR3 DNA: TGTGCCAGCAGCCCCTTCAGGGGGCGGCCCCAGCATTTT
J gene: TRBJ2-2; clone size: few; D gene: -; V gene: TRBV7-9; CDR3 protein: CASYRSGTGELFF; CDR3 DNA: TGTGCCAGCTATCGTAGCGGTACCGGGGAGCTGTTTTTT
J gene: TRBJ2-3; clone size: few; D gene: TRBD2; V gene: TRBV7-3; CDR3 protein: CASSLGAGGPGTDTQYF; CDR3 DNA: TGTGCCAGCAGCTTAGGAGCGGGGGGGCCCGGCACAGATACGCAGTATTTT
J gene: TRBJ2-3; clone size: -; D gene: TRBD1; V gene: TRBV5-4; CDR3 protein: CASSFDRGNADTQYF; CDR3 DNA: TGTGCCAGCAGCTTTGACAGGGGGAACGCAGATACGCAGTATTTT
J gene: TRBJ2-6; clone size: -; D gene: TRBD2; V gene: TRBV4-3; CDR3 protein: CASSQVPSGGSGANVLTF; CDR3 DNA: TGCGCCAGCAGCCAAGTACCTAGCGGGGGGTCTGGGGCCAACGTCCTGACTTTC
J gene: TRBJ2-7; clone size: few; D gene: TRBD1; V gene: TRBV4-1; CDR3 protein: CASSQEGQGAFEQYF; CDR3 DNA: TGCGCCAGCAGCCAAGAAGGCCAGGGGGCATTCGAGCAGTACTTC
J gene: TRBJ2-1; clone size: -; D gene: TRBD2; V gene: TRBV29-1; CDR3 protein: CSAGGYNEQFF; CDR3 DNA: TGCAGCGCGGGGGGCTACAATGAGCAGTTCTTC
J gene: TRBJ2-7; clone size: -; D gene: TRBD2; V gene: TRBV20-1; CDR3 protein: CSAREGSGAAYEQYF; CDR3 DNA: TGCAGTGCTAGAGAAGGTAGCGGGGCAGCCTACGAGCAGTACTTC
J gene: TRBJ2-5; clone size: many; D gene: -; V gene: TRBV4-3; CDR3 protein: CASSQEAKVGETQYF; CDR3 DNA: TGCGCCAGCAGCCAAGAGGCCAAGGTTGGGGAGACCCAGTACTTC
J gene: TRBJ1-5; clone size: -; D gene: TRBD1; V gene: TRBV25-1; CDR3 protein: CASSEPGGNNQPQHF; CDR3 DNA: TGTGCCAGCAGTGAGCCAGGGGGCAACAATCAGCCCCAGCATTTT
J gene: TRBJ1-1; clone size: few; D gene: TRBD1; V gene: TRBV19; CDR3 protein: CASKHGQGATEAFF; CDR3 DNA: TGTGCCAGTAAACACGGACAGGGGGCAACTGAAGCTTTCTTT
J gene: TRBJ1-5; clone size: -; D gene: -; V gene: TRBV7-8; CDR3 protein: CASSSVAGPQHF; CDR3 DNA: TGTGCCAGCAGCTCCGTCGCCGGGCCCCAGCATTTT
J gene: TRBJ2-3; clone size: few; D gene: -; V gene: TRBV6-5; CDR3 protein: CASSYVDSTDTQYF; CDR3 DNA: TGTGCCAGCAGTTACGTGGACAGTACAGATACGCAGTATTTT
J gene: TRBJ2-1; clone size: -; D gene: -; V gene: TRBV10-3; CDR3 protein: CAISGPGNEQFF; CDR3 DNA: TGTGCCATCAGTGGCCCCGGGAATGAGCAGTTCTTC
J gene: TRBJ1-2; clone size: once; D gene: -; V gene: TRBV6-5; CDR3 protein: CASSYSPGIPATNYGYTF; CDR3 DNA: TGTGCCAGCAGTTACTCGCCGGGCATACCTGCTACTAACTATGGCTACACCTTC
J gene: TRBJ2-2; clone size: -; D gene: -; V gene: TRBV18; CDR3 protein: CASSPPAGGELFF; CDR3 DNA: TGTGCCAGCTCACCACCGGCTGGCGGGGAGCTGTTTTTT
J gene: TRBJ2-4; clone size: few; D gene: TRBD2; V gene: TRBV7-6; CDR3 protein: CASSQRAGGLAKNIQYF; CDR3 DNA: TGTGCCAGCAGCCAAAGGGCGGGGGGGCTAGCCAAAAACATTCAGTACTTC
J gene: TRBJ2-5; clone size: few; D gene: TRBD2; V gene: TRBV7-2; CDR3 protein: CASSLGGGKRETQYF; CDR3 DNA: TGTGCCAGCAGCTTAGGCGGGGGAAAGAGAGAGACCCAGTACTTC
J gene: TRBJ1-1; clone size: few; D gene: -; V gene: TRBV28; CDR3 protein: CASRANLNTEAFF; CDR3 DNA: TGTGCCAGCAGGGCTAATCTGAACACTGAAGCTTTCTTT